Presented here are 6 T cell receptor beta chains from one specimen sequenced in a study of T cell repertoires in cytomegalovirus infection. TCRdb ran MiXCR on the reads and lists one entry per CDR3 protein. The table lists about 130,000 distinct CDR3 sequences, 7.5% to 9% of them singletons. The sample consisted of PBMCs. These receptors all come from a human donor in good health (CMV status not recorded). Some clones in this sample may be carry-over from other donors' samples.

This clonotype was detected ten times or more. The chain carries TRBV7-2 and TRBJ1-2, with 9 nucleotides matching TRBD1. The V and J ends lost 5 bases and 8 bases, in that order; junction bases with no gene match: 6. This CDR3 region has 13 residues. Germline V gene lookup returns CDR1 SGHTA and CDR2 FQGNSA. The CDR3 reads CASSGTGGRGYTF. In nucleotides, the CDR3 is TGTGCCAGCAGCGGAACAGGGGGCCGGGGCTACACCTTC. The full variable domain, with the rest looked up from reference TRBV7-2 and TRBJ1-2, is GAGVSQSPSNKVTEKGKDVELRCDPISGHTALYWYRQSLGQGLEFLIYFQGNSAPDKSGLPSDRFSAERTGGSVSTLTIQRTQQEDSAVYLCASSGTGGRGYTFGSGTRLTVV.

This clonotype was observed at least ten times. The rearrangement joins TRBV29-1 to TRBJ2-7; D unclear. The CDR3 runs to 12 residues. From germline, CDR1 is SQVTM and CDR2 ANQGSEA. The V end was cut by 8 bases, the J end by 4 bases, with 15 bases between. CDR3 DNA sequence: TGCAGCATCACAGAGAATAGATACGAGCAGTACTTC. It encodes CSITENRYEQYF.

This clonotype was recorded at least ten times. This chain links TRBV7-2 with TRBJ2-1; 7 bases match TRBD2. This CDR3 contains 16 residues. Germline V gene lookup returns CDR1 SGHTA and CDR2 FQGNSA. J lost 4 bases, V lost 1 base, and 7 bases had no gene match. CDR3 DNA sequence: TGTGCCAGCAGCTTAGGCAGCGGGGCGGGATACAATGAGCAGTTCTTC. As protein: CASSLGSGAGYNEQFF.

The sample holds many counts of this clonotype. The genes are TRBV12-3 or TRBV12-4 and TRBJ1-2; weak D call: TRBD1 (6 bases). V was clipped by 8 bases and J by 2 bases, with 24 bases between them. The CDR3 runs to 17 residues. The CDR3 nucleotides are TGTGCCAGCTCTACTCAGGGGACTTCAACATTGAACTATGGCTACACCTTC. It yields the protein CASSTQGTSTLNYGYTF.

Concerning this clonotype: A read error may explain this, as a much larger clone is one base away. This chain links TRBV28 with TRBJ1-1, with D unresolved. This CDR3 region has 11 residues. In germline, CDR1 is MDHEN, CDR2 SYDVKM. Trimming took off 10 bases at V and 5 bases at J, with 11 bases between the two ends. In DNA form, the CDR3 reads TGTGCCAACCTCCACCCTACTGAAGCTTTCTTT. Translation gives CANLHPTEAFF.

This clonotype was counted only a few times. The V gene is TRBV6-1, the J gene TRBJ2-7; 11 nucleotides align to TRBD1. Germline CDR1 reads MNHNS; CDR2 reads SASEGT. The CDR3 loop spans 15 amino acids. The trim removed 8 bases at V and 5 bases at J, leaving 11 bases unmatched. CDR3 bases: TGTGCCAGCTCCCGCCGGGACAGGGGGTCCCACGAGCAGTACTTC. The encoded protein is CASSRRDRGSHEQYF.